The sequence of this TCR beta chain was determined in a study of regulatory T cells in long-lasting Graves disease (TCRdb year 2021). Describing the broader study: Persistent Graves' disease was defined as persistently positive TSH receptor autoantibodies together with antithyroid drug treatment for over 5 years. Peripheral blood TCR sequencing and RNA sequencing compared persistent Graves' disease patients with newly diagnosed Graves' disease patients. The study was conducted in China and was registered as a clinical trial. TCR sequencing covered about 13 persistent and roughly 20 newly diagnosed Graves' disease patients, some 33 samples in total. On average, persistent Graves' disease patients in the clinical cohort had been on antithyroid drugs for approximately 10 years. Broad study findings and their caveats: Only the TCR beta chain was sequenced and analyzed. Peripheral blood alone was examined, since thyroid tissue, which constituted the primary lesion, could not be accessed. As a limitation, the authors acknowledged that the small sample size may reduce accuracy. TRBV28, TRBJ1-2 and TRBJ2-5 were preferentially used in persistent disease, while TRBV20-1 and TRBJ2-1 were favored in newly diagnosed disease. Compared with newly diagnosed patients, patients with persistent Graves' disease had lower TCR Shannon entropy and fewer highly expanded clones, which suggests clonal expansion. A larger number of public clonotypes was shared among persistent patients (approximately 3,000) than among newly diagnosed patients (approximately 930).

This clonotype has just a few counts. No cognate antigen has been identified for it. Qualities for individual bases were not recorded, and no much larger clone is one base off. The library was made by multiplex PCR. For sequencing, an Illumina HiSeq 4000 was employed. To build TCR beta libraries, CDR3 regions were amplified by Arm-PCR using iRepertoire HTBI primers. Gel purification was performed on PCR products prior to sequencing. In the paper's pipeline: Gene usage analysis of CDR3 amino acid clonotypes used the 62 TRBV and 12 to 15 TRBJ segments found across samples. COPE and FqMerger were used to merge the filtered high-quality paired reads into contigs. BLAST was used to align contigs to IMGT TRBV, TRBD and TRBJ reference genes, with CDR3 defined following IMGT. Highly expanded clones were defined as clonotypes with a frequency above 0.1%. Repertoire diversity was measured by Shannon entropy, and V-J evenness by the Gini coefficient. A clonotype was considered public if more than one individual shared it. The raw public data were reprocessed by TCRdb itself: fastp quality trimming at Q25, MiXCR clonotype calling, in-frame beta chains only. All rows with the same CDR3 protein become a single entry with the most common DNA and genes. TCRdb's processing, not the study's, gives the V and J calls here. Counted in this sample were a few hundred thousand distinct CDR3 sequences; about a quarter of them appeared once. Jointly, the top ten make up about 26% of the sample.

What this sample's time point label stands for: persistent/refractory GD, antithyroid drugs over 5 years with positive TRAb. For both TCR sequencing and RNA sequencing, RNA was extracted from PBMCs in TRIzol. The diagnosis of Graves' disease was made according to American Thyroid Association guidelines. The patients came from an endocrinology department in Xi'an, China. Each patient gave about 10 milliliters of peripheral blood, collected in an EDTA anticoagulant tube. PBMCs were isolated by Ficoll Paque Plus density gradient separation without further T cell sorting. An Agilent 2100 Bioanalyzer and agarose gel were used to check RNA quality, while a NanoDrop 2000 measured RNA concentration. Trimming removed 0 bases from V and 9 bases from J, leaving 15 bases between the germline ends. Measured from the cysteine to the phenylalanine, the CDR3 is 14 residues long. The entry retains the CDR3 DNA only, 42 bases that are in frame from base 1. The germline V gene yields SGHVS for CDR1 and FQNEAQ for CDR2.

This TCR was recovered from a female donor with Graves disease. The sequencing here drew on peripheral blood mononuclear cells (PBMCs), taken when the disease was refractory, from a patient treated with antithyroid drugs. The receptor chain draws on TRBV7-8 and TRBJ2-7; the D gene is possibly TRBD1, with 6 bases matching. The CDR3 reads CASSLAPGARGQYF. Read as DNA, the sequence is TGTGCCAGCAGCTTAGCCCCAGGGGCCCGAGGGCAGTACTTC. Reference TRBV7-8 and TRBJ2-7 genes cover what lies past the CDR3, so the full variable domain is GAGVSQSPRYKVAKRGQDVALRCDPISGHVSLFWYQQALGQGPEFLTYFQNEAQLDKSGLPSDRFFAERPEGSVSTLKIQRTQQEDSAVYLCASSLAPGARGQYFGPGTRLTVT.